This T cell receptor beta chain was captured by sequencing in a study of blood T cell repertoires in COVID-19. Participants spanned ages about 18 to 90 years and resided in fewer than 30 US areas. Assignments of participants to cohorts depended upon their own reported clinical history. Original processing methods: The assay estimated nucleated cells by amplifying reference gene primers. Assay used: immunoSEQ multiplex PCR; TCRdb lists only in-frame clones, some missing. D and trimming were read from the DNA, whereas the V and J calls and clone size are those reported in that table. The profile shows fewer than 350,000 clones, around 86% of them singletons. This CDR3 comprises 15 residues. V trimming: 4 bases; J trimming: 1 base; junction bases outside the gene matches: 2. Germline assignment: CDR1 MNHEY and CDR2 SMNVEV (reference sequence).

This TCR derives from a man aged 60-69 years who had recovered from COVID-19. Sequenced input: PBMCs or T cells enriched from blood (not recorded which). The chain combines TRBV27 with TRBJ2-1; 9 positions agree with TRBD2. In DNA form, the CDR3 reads TGTGCCAGCAGTTCCGCGGGAGGGTCCTACAATGAGCAGTTCTTC. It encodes CASSSAGGSYNEQFF.